A selection of T cell receptor beta chains follows, all from one sample in a study of T cell repertoires in cytomegalovirus infection. TCRdb re-derived calls from the reads in MiXCR, one entry per CDR3 protein. This table has some 800,000 distinct CDR3 sequences, under 35% appearing once. Their antigens remain unidentified. Sample: cultured CD8+ T cells from PBMCs, taken from culture after CMV antigen stimulation. All receptors come from a human donor in good health (CMV status not recorded). Some clones in this sample may be carry-over from other donors' samples. Both conserved end residues are part of each CDR3. The D gene is left open where the match is weak. Only part of the rows carry a size: once, few, many, or a class if the clone is expanded.

J | V | D | size | DNA | CDR3
TRBJ2-3 | TRBV7-3 | TRBD1 | many | TGTGCCAGCAGCTTAACTGGGACAGGGTTGACCAGGAGCACAGATACGCAGTATTTT | CASSLTGTGLTRSTDTQYF
TRBJ2-2 | TRBV6-1 | - | - | TGTGCCAGCAGTATTGTCCAGGGGCACGGGGAGCTGTTTTTT | CASSIVQGHGELFF
TRBJ2-1 | TRBV5-4 | TRBD2 | - | TGTGCCAGCAGCCCACCGGGACTAGCGGGGGGCTTTGAGCAGTTCTTC | CASSPPGLAGGFEQFF
TRBJ2-3 | TRBV19 | - | few | TGTGCCAGTATGGACGGAAGGCAGTATTTT | CASMDGRQYF
TRBJ2-3 | TRBV27 | TRBD1 | few | TGTGCCAGCAGTCCTAAACAGGGGCCACTCACAGATACGCAGTATTTT | CASSPKQGPLTDTQYF
TRBJ1-1 | TRBV6-2/TRBV6-3 | - | - | TGTGCCAGCAGTTACTCGAGACTTTCCGACACTGAAGCTTTCTTT | CASSYSRLSDTEAFF
TRBJ1-5 | TRBV28 | TRBD1 | - | TGTGCCAGCAGTTTTCGTCCCGGGACAGGGAGAAGGAATCAGCCCCAGCATTTT | CASSFRPGTGRRNQPQHF
TRBJ2-1 | TRBV7-3 | TRBD2 | few | TGTGCCAGCAGCTTAATCCCCGGAGCGGGGGGGGACTACAATGAGCAGTTCTTC | CASSLIPGAGGDYNEQFF
TRBJ1-2 | TRBV29-1 | - | - | TGCAGCGTTGAAGAAACCGGGAGGGGTAATGGCTACACCTTC | CSVEETGRGNGYTF
TRBJ1-2 | TRBV7-6 | TRBD1 | - | TGTGCCAGCAGCCAACAGGGGGGAGGGTCCCTTTTATATGGCTACACCTTC | CASSQQGGGSLLYGYTF
TRBJ1-4 | TRBV7-8 | - | - | TGTGCCAGCAGCTTAGCTGACAGAGTGAATGAAAAACTGTTTTTT | CASSLADRVNEKLFF
TRBJ1-2 | TRBV7-9 | - | - | TGTGCCAGCAGCCCTACACGCCGGGTTAATGGCTACACCTTC | CASSPTRRVNGYTF
TRBJ2-3 | TRBV7-8 | TRBD2 | - | TGTGCCAGCAGCTTAGCGCCTAGCGGGCGCACAGATACGCAGTATTTT | CASSLAPSGRTDTQYF
TRBJ2-1 | TRBV4-1 | - | many | TGCGCCAGCAGCCGACCACAAGTAAACTCCTACAATGAGCAGTTCTTC | CASSRPQVNSYNEQFF
TRBJ1-6 | TRBV7-9 | - | - | TGTGCCAGCAGCTTAGCGGTACTCCAGGGGAATTCACCCCTCCACTTT | CASSLAVLQGNSPLHF
TRBJ1-1 | TRBV19 | - | - | TGTGCCAGTAGTTCTCGATCGAGGCAGCCGGACACTGAAGCTTTCTTT | CASSSRSRQPDTEAFF
TRBJ2-3 | TRBV10-3 | - | few | TGTGCCATCAGGTCGGACAAAGATACGCAGTATTTT | CAIRSDKDTQYF
TRBJ2-6 | TRBV4-1 | - | - | TGCGCCAGCAGCCAATCCGTTCAGGGAACTGGGGCCAACGTCCTGACTTTC | CASSQSVQGTGANVLTF
TRBJ2-1 | TRBV20-1 | - | - | TGCAGTGCTAGAGCCGGCTTCCCGTACAATGAGCAGTTCTTC | CSARAGFPYNEQFF
TRBJ2-5 | TRBV9 | - | - | TGTGCCAGCAGCCGTAGGGCGACAGAAGAGACCCAGTACTTC | CASSRRATEETQYF